These 8 T cell receptor beta chains were sequenced from one sample in a study of Ad26.COV2.S vaccination and SARS-CoV-2 variants (dated by TCRdb to the early 2020s). The time point label on this specimen signifies: individuals recovered from natural SARS-CoV-2 infection. Library preparation was by the immunoSEQ multiplex PCR assay. Here the immuneACCESS table is served through TCRdb, limited to in-frame sequences with V and J called. Missing clones are a known gap in these copies; in checked studies unresolved V genes cover under half, and the rest lacks a known reason. The table for this sample lists about 350,000 clones; under 95% of them were counted only once. Clones ranked in the top ten supply around 4.2% of the sample. The sequencing here drew on peripheral blood, taken after recovery from COVID-19. These TCRs come from a human donor who had recovered from COVID-19.

V usage is TRBV7-9 and J usage is TRBJ1-5; weak D call: TRBD1 (6 bases). CDR1 and CDR2 from the germline V gene are SEHNR and FQNEAQ (reference sequence). This CDR3 spans 15 amino acids. Between the trimmed V and J ends, which lost 5 bases and 3 bases, there was a span of 14 bases. CDR3 bases: TGTGCCAGCAGCCTAGGGGACAAGAACAATCAGCCCCAGCATTTT. Translation: CASSLGDKNNQPQHF.

The V and J genes are TRBV5-1 and TRBJ1-4; a possible D gene is TRBD1 (5 bases). The CDR3 totals 17 residues. Germline lookup yields CDR1 SGHRS and CDR2 YFSETQ. Trimming left V 0 bases short and J 4 bases short, with 16 bases between. The DNA of the CDR3 is TGCGCCAGCAGCTTGGTGGCAGGGACGAGGGGTAATGAAAAACTGTTTTTT. Translation gives CASSLVAGTRGNEKLFF.

V gene TRBV10-2 combines with J gene TRBJ1-5; tentatively, D is TRBD1 (5 bases). This CDR3 region has 14 residues. Trimming took off 3 bases at V and 5 bases at J, with 11 bases between the two ends. CDR1 and CDR2 from the germline V gene are WSHSY and SAAADI. CDR3 sequence (DNA): TGCGCCAGCAGTGACTTGGGGGTCTATCAGCCCCAGCATTTT. Translating it yields CASSDLGVYQPQHF.

The chain recombines TRBV5-4 with TRBJ1-2; 8 bases fit TRBD1. V lost 2 bases and J lost 4; bases outside the gene matches: 4. The CDR3 has 14 amino acids. Per germline, CDR1 SGHNT and CDR2 YYREEE (reference sequence). CDR3 protein: CASSFNRGGYGYTF. The CDR3 nucleotides read TGTGCCAGCAGCTTTAACAGGGGGGGCTATGGCTACACCTTC. Supplemented by reference TRBV5-4 and TRBJ1-2, the full variable domain reads ETGVTQSPTHLIKTRGQQVTLRCSSQSGHNTVSWYQQALGQGPQFIFQYYREEENGRGNFPPRFSGLQFPNYSSELNVNALELDDSALYLCASSFNRGGYGYTFGSGTRLTVV.

The chain carries TRBV18 and TRBJ1-1; D perhaps matches TRBD1 (6 bases). The CDR3 is 13 amino acids. The ends were cut back, 3 bases at V and 7 bases at J, with 12 bases in the middle. Germline CDR1 is KGHSH and CDR2 is LQKENI. The CDR3 DNA is TGTGCCAGCTCACCGGGGGGGCGGAATGAAGCTTTCTTT. Translating gives CASSPGGRNEAFF.

This chain links TRBV18 with TRBJ2-3; D not certain. The germline CDR1 and CDR2 sequences are KGHSH and LQKENI. The CDR3 is made up of 12 amino acids. The V gene lost 2 bases and the J gene lost 5 bases, with 5 bases spanning the gap. The CDR3 bases are TGTGCCAGCTCACCAAGGGAAGATACGCAGTATTTT. It encodes CASSPREDTQYF.

The table lists this clone with a count of one. CDR3 residues: CASSLVATPNTEAFF. The CDR3 DNA sequence: TGTGCCAGCAGCTTAGTTGCGACACCAAACACTGAAGCTTTCTTT. The chain is built from TRBV7-9 and TRBJ1-1; D is unresolved. The CDR3 totals 15 residues. The V end lost 1 base, the J end lost 2 bases, and 11 bases lay between the germline ends. CDR1 is SEHNR, CDR2 FQNEAQ, per germline (reference sequence).

The chain joins TRBV6-2 or TRBV6-3 to TRBJ1-5; the D gene is possibly TRBD1 (5 bases). The V end lost 2 bases, the J end lost 2 bases, and 13 bases lay between the germline ends. In germline, CDR1 is MNHEY, CDR2 SVGEGT. CDR3 length: 16 residues. The DNA for the CDR3 is TGTGCCAGCAGTTACGAAACGGGGGAGGGCAATCAGCCCCAGCATTTT. Its translation is CASSYETGEGNQPQHF.